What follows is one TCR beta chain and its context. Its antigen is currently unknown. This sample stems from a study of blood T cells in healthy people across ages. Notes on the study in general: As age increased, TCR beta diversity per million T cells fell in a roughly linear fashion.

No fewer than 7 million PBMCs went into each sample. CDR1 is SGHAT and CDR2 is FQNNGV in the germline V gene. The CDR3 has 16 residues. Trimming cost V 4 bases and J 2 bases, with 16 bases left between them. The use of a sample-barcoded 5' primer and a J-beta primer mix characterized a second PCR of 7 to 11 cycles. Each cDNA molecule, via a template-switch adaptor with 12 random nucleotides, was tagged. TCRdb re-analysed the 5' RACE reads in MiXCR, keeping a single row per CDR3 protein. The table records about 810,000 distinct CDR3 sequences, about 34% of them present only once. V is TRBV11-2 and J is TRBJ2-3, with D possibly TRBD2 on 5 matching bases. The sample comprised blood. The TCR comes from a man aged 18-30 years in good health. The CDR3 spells CASSYFRGRNTDTQYF. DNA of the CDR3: TGTGCCAGCAGCTACTTCCGCGGGCGGAACACAGATACGCAGTATTTT. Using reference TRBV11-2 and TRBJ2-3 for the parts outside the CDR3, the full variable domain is EAGVAQSPRYKIIEKRQSVAFWCNPISGHATLYWYQQILGQGPKLLIQFQNNGVVDDSQLPKDRFSAERLKGVDSTLKIQPAKLEDSAVYLCASSYFRGRNTDTQYFGPGTRLTVL.